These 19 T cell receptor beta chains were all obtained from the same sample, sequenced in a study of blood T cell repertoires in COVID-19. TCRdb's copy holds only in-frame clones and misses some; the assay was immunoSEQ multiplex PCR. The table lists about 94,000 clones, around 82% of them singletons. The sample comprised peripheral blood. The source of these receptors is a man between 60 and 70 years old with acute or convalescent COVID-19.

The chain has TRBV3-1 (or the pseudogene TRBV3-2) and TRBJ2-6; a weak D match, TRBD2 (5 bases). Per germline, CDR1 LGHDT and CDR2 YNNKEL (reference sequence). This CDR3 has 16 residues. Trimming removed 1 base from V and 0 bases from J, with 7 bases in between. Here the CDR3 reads CASSQGTVSGANVLTF. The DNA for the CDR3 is TGTGCCAGCAGCCAAGGGACTGTCTCTGGGGCCAACGTCCTGACTTTC.

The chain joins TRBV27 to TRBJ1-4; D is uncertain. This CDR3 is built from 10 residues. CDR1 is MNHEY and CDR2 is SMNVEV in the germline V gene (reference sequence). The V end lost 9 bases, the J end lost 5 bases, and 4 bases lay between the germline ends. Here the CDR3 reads CARRNEKLFF. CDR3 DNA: TGTGCCAGGCGGAATGAAAAACTGTTTTTT. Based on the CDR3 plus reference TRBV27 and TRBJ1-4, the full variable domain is EAQVTQNPRYLITVTGKKLTVTCSQNMNHEYMSWYRQDPGLGLRQIYYSMNVEVTDKGDVPEGYKVSRKEKRNFPLILESPSPNQTSLYFCARRNEKLFFGSGTQLSVL.

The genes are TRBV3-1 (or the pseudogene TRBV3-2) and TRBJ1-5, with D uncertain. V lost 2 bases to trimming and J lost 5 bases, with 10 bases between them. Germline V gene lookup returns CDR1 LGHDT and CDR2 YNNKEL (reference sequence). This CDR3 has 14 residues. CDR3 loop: CASSQSARDQPQHF. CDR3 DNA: TGTGCCAGCAGCCAAAGCGCAAGAGATCAGCCCCAGCATTTT.

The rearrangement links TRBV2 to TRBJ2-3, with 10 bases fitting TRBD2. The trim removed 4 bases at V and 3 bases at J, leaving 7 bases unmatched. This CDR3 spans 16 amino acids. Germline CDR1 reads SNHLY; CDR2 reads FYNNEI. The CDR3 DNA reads TGTGCCAGCAGTGTGATCAGCGGGGGGGCGACAGATACGCAGTATTTT. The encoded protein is CASSVISGGATDTQYF.

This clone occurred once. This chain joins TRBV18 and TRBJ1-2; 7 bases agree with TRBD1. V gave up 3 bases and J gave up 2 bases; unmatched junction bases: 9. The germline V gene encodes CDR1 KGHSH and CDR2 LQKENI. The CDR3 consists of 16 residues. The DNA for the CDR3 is TGTGCCAGCTCACCTGACTCAGGGGGATGGAACTATGGCTACACCTTC. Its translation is CASSPDSGGWNYGYTF.

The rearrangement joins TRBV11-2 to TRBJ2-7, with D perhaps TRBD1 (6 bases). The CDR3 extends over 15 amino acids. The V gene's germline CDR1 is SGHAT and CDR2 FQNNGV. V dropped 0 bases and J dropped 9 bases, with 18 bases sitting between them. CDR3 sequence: CASSLDSNWGRGQYF. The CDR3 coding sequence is TGTGCCAGCAGCTTAGACTCAAATTGGGGCAGGGGGCAGTACTTC.

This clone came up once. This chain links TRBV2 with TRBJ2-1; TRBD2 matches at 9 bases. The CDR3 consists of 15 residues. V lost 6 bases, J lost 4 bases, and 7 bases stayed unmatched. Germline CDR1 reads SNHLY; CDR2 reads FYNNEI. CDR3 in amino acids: CASRDSSGDYNEQFF. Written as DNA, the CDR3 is TGTGCCAGCAGAGACTCTAGCGGGGATTACAATGAGCAGTTCTTC.

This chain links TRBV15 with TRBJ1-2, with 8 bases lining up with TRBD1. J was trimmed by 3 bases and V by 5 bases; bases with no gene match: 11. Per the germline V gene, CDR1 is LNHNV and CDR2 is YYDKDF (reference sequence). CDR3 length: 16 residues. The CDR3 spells CATSLGRGQRDYGYTF. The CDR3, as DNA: TGTGCCACCAGCCTGGGCAGGGGGCAGCGGGACTATGGCTACACCTTC.

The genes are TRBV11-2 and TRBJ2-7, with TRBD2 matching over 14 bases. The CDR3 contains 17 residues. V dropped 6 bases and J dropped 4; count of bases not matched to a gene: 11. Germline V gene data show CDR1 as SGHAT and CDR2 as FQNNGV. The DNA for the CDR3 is TGTGCCAGCAGTCGGACTAGCGGGGGGCATAACTCTTACGAGCAGTACTTC. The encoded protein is CASSRTSGGHNSYEQYF.

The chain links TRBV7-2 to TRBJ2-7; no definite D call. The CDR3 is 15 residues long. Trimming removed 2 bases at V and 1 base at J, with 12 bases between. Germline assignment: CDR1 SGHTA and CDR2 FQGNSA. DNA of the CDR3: TGTGCCAGCAGCTTATTCGCCGAACAGTCCTACGAGCAGTACTTC. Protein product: CASSLFAEQSYEQYF. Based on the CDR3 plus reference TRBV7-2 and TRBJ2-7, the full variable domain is GAGVSQSPSNKVTEKGKDVELRCDPISGHTALYWYRQSLGQGLEFLIYFQGNSAPDKSGLPSDRFSAERTGGSVSTLTIQRTQQEDSAVYLCASSLFAEQSYEQYFGPGTRLTVT.

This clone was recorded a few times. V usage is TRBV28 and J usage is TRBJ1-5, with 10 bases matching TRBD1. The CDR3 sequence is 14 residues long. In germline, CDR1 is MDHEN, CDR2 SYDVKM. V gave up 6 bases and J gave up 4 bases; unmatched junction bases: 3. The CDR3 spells CASSKGQGNQPQHF. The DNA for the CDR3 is TGTGCCAGCAGCAAGGGACAGGGGAATCAGCCCCAGCATTTT.

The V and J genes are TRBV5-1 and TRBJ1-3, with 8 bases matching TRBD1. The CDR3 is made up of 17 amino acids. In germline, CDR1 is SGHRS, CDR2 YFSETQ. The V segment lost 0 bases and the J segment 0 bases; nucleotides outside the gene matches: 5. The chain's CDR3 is CASSLVGRGLSGNTIYF. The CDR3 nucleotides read TGCGCCAGCAGCTTGGTCGGCAGGGGGCTCTCTGGAAACACCATATATTTT.

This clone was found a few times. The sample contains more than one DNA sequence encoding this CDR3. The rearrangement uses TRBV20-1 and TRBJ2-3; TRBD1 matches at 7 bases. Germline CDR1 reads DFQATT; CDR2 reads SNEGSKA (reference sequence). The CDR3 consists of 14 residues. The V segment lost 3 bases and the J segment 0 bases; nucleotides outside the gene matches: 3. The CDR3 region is CSASPGGSTDTQYF. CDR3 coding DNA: TGCAGTGCTAGTCCAGGGGGAAGCACAGATACGCAGTATTTT.

The CDR3 DNA reads TGCGCCAGCAGCCAAACAGCCGGGACGCCGGGGACTCCAGCTTTCTTT. This encodes CASSQTAGTPGTPAFF. The chain carries TRBV4-1 and TRBJ1-1; maybe TRBD1 (5 bases). The V end lost 2 bases, the J end lost 10 bases, and 23 bases lay between the germline ends. The CDR3 is 16 residues long. CDR1 is MGHRA, CDR2 YSYEKL, per germline.

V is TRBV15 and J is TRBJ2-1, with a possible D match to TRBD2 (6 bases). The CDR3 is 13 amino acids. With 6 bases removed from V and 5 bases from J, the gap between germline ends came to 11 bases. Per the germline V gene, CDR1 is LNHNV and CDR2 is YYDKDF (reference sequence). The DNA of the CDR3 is TGTGCCACCAGGGAGGGTGGGCACAATGAGCAGTTCTTC. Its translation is CATREGGHNEQFF.

CDR3 residues: CASSLTWTGDSPLHF. The DNA for the CDR3 is TGTGCCAGCAGTCTGACCTGGACAGGGGATTCACCCCTCCACTTT. The chain recombines TRBV27 with TRBJ1-6; 9 nucleotides align to TRBD1. Germline loops: CDR1 MNHEY, CDR2 SMNVEV (reference sequence). The CDR3 consists of 15 residues. The junction had 7 bases not matched to a gene; V was cut back by 5 bases and J by 8 bases.

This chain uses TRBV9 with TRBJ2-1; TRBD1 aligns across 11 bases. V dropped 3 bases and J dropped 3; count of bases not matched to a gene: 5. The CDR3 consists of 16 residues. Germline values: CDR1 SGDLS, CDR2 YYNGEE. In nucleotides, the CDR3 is TGTGCCAGCAGCGCCATCGGGACAGGGGGCTACAATGAGCAGTTCTTC. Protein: CASSAIGTGGYNEQFF.

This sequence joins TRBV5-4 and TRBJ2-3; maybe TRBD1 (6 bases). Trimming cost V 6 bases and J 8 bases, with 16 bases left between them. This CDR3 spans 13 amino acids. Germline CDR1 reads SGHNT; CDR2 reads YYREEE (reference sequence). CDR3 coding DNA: TGTGCCAGCAAATCTGGGGGCGTGAGTACGCAGTATTTT. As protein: CASKSGGVSTQYF.

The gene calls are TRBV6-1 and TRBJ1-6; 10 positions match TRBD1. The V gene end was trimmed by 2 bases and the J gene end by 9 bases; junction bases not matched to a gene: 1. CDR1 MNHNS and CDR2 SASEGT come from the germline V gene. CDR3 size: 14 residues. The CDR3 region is CASSERQGASPLHF. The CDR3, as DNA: TGTGCCAGCAGTGAAAGACAGGGGGCTTCACCCCTCCACTTT.